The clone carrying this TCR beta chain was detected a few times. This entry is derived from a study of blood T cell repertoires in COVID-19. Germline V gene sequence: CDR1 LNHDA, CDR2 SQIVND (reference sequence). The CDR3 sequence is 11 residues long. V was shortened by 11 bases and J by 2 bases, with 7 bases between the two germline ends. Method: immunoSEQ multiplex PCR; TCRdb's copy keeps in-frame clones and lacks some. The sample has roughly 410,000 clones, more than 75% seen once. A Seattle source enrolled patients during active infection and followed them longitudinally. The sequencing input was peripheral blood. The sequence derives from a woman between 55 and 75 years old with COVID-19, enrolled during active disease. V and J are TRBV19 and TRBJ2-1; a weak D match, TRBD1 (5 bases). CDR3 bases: TGTGCCGCAGGGACCTACAATGAGCAGTTCTTC. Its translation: CAAGTYNEQFF.